One sample yielded the 21 T cell receptor beta chains listed below, sequenced in a study of OX40 agonist ivuxolimab in advanced cancers. The assay was immunoSEQ multiplex PCR, and TCRdb's table has in-frame clones only and misses some. The sample comprises roughly 30,000 clones, 75% to 90% of which are singletons, and under 30% rests with the top ten. The material sequenced was CD4+ or CD8+ T cells sorted from blood, taken in a trial of the OX40 agonist ivuxolimab. The receptors originated from an adult with an advanced solid tumor such as melanoma, head and neck, liver or kidney cancer.

This sequence joins TRBV30 and TRBJ2-7; D is perhaps TRBD1 or TRBD2 (7 bases each). Germline V gives CDR1 GTSNPN, CDR2 SVGIG (reference sequence). The germline V and J ends were trimmed by 6 bases and 0 bases, with 18 bases remaining between them. The CDR3 is 15 residues long. CDR3 region: CACSSGTESSYEQYF. DNA for the CDR3: TGTGCCTGTTCCAGCGGGACAGAATCCTCCTACGAGCAGTACTTC.

V gene TRBV5-1 combines with J gene TRBJ1-1, with 8 bases that match TRBD1. Per germline, CDR1 SGHRS and CDR2 YFSETQ. This CDR3 region has 15 residues. Unmatched junction bases numbered 7, after V lost 3 bases and J lost 3 bases. The CDR3 sequence is CASSSLGQGYTEAFF. In DNA, the CDR3 is TGCGCCAGCAGCTCCTTAGGACAGGGCTACACTGAAGCTTTCTTT.

This clone appeared a few times. The chain has TRBV2 and TRBJ2-2; D is unclear. Germline CDR1 SNHLY, CDR2 FYNNEI. The CDR3 runs 15 residues. The ends were cut back, 3 bases at V and 1 base at J, with 9 bases in the middle. CDR3 loop: CASSDFLLNTGELFF. The CDR3 nucleotides read TGTGCCAGCAGTGACTTCCTTCTGAACACCGGGGAGCTGTTTTTT.

The chain uses TRBV10-3 and TRBJ1-5, with 7 bases lining up with TRBD1. The CDR3 consists of 14 residues. The trim removed 4 bases at V and 4 bases at J, leaving 4 bases unmatched. Germline loops: CDR1 ENHRY, CDR2 SYGVKD. The CDR3 spells CAISGDRANQPQHF. CDR3 DNA: TGTGCCATCAGTGGCGACAGGGCAAATCAGCCCCAGCATTTT.

By its share, this clone is medium-sized. The V and J genes are TRBV11-1 and TRBJ2-7; maybe TRBD1 (6 bases). The ends were cut back, 4 bases at V and 2 bases at J, with 15 bases in the middle. The CDR3 length is 15 residues. The V gene's germline CDR1 is SGHAT and CDR2 FQDESV (reference sequence). The CDR3 here is CASSYRDDGPYEQYF. In DNA form, the CDR3 reads TGTGCCAGCAGCTACAGGGACGACGGCCCCTACGAGCAGTACTTC.

This sequence joins TRBV10-3 and TRBJ1-2; TRBD1 agrees at 8 bases. CDR1 is ENHRY and CDR2 is SYGVKD in the germline V gene. Unmatched junction bases numbered 28, after V lost 3 bases and J lost 1 base. CDR3 length: 23 amino acids. CDR3 region: CAISELYLVRRGAGGAFNYGYTF. The CDR3 bases are TGTGCCATCAGTGAACTATACCTGGTCCGCAGGGGGGCAGGGGGCGCCTTTAACTATGGCTACACCTTC.

V is TRBV19 and J is TRBJ2-2, with a weak D call TRBD1 (6 bases). The CDR3 is made up of 16 amino acids. CDR1 and CDR2 from the germline V gene are LNHDA and SQIVND (reference sequence). Between the trimmed V and J ends, which lost 4 bases and 0 bases, there was a span of 12 bases. CDR3 residues: CASSTKDRPNTGELFF. For the CDR3, the DNA is TGTGCCAGTAGTACAAAGGACAGACCGAACACCGGGGAGCTGTTTTTT.

The chain is built from TRBV10-3 and TRBJ2-1; D possibly uses TRBD1 or TRBD2 (5 bases each). Per germline, CDR1 ENHRY and CDR2 SYGVKD. The CDR3 totals 12 residues. V lost 6 bases to trimming and J lost 8 bases, with 11 bases between them. The DNA for the CDR3 is TGTGCCATCAGGAGGGGTCGGGATGAGCAGTTCTTC. Translated, it gives CAIRRGRDEQFF.

A word on this clone: An end of the junction differs from the germline gene, which may be a read error. The sample contains more than one DNA sequence encoding this CDR3. This chain uses TRBV9 with TRBJ1-2, with 9 bases identical to TRBD1. Per germline, CDR1 SGDLS and CDR2 YYNGEE. This CDR3 spans 15 amino acids. In nucleotides, the CDR3 is TGTGCCAGCAGCGACGGGACAGGGCGTTCAGGTGGCTACACCTTT. This translates into CASSDGTGRSGGYTF.

The rearrangement uses TRBV10-1 and TRBJ2-5; tentatively, D is TRBD1 (6 bases). The J call is uncertain, as TRBJ2-7 better fits the DNA end. This CDR3 comprises 16 residues. CDR1 WNHNN and CDR2 SYGVQD come from the germline V gene (reference sequence). The CDR3 DNA reads TGCGCCAGCAGTGAGTCTCAGGGGAGAAGAATCCACGAGCAGTACTTC. Translating it yields CASSESQGRRIHEQYF.

A remark on this clone: Its ends do not fully match the called genes, so a read error is possible. The CDR3 is CASSLSPGVEGETQYF. CDR3 bases: TGTGCTAGCAGCTTATCTCCGGGAGTGGAAGGAGAGACCCAGTACTTC. This chain joins TRBV7-7 and TRBJ2-5; D possibly corresponds to TRBD2 (6 bases). This CDR3 is built from 16 residues. CDR1 and CDR2 (germline): SSHAT, FNYEAQ (reference sequence).

DNA of the CDR3: TGTGCCAGCAGCTTATGGACAGGAGCTCTACTAGCGGGAGACAATGAGCAGTTCTTC. It translates to CASSLWTGALLAGDNEQFF. The chain carries TRBV7-9 and TRBJ2-1; 11 bases map to TRBD2. Germline CDR1 is SEHNR and CDR2 is FQNEAQ (reference sequence). Unmatched junction bases numbered 14, after V lost 2 bases and J lost 5 bases. This CDR3 region has 19 residues.

The chain uses TRBV28 and TRBJ1-2; the match to TRBD1 covers 7 bases. The germline gives CDR1 MDHEN, CDR2 SYDVKM. This CDR3 region has 14 residues. V shed 5 bases, J shed 4 bases, and the junction held 7 bases outside the gene matches. Written as DNA, the CDR3 is TGTGCCAGCAGTCTAGTAGGGGGCGGCTATGGCTACACCTTC. This sequence encodes CASSLVGGGYGYTF.

The chain is built from TRBV28 and TRBJ2-7; 13 bases fit TRBD2. Germline V gene data show CDR1 as MDHEN and CDR2 as SYDVKM. Germline trimming cut 5 bases from V and 6 bases from J; bases unmatched to any gene: 19. The CDR3 length is 19 residues. The CDR3 DNA is TGTGCCAGCAGTCGTACTAGCGGGAGGGCCGTTCCGCTGTTCTCCGAGCAGTACTTC. Its translation: CASSRTSGRAVPLFSEQYF.

This chain links TRBV6-5 with TRBJ2-2; a possible D gene is TRBD2 (5 bases). V lost 2 bases and J lost 6, with 7 bases in between. There are 13 residues in the CDR3. Per germline, CDR1 MNHEY and CDR2 SVGAGI. This CDR3 reads CASSYVGAGELFF. The DNA of the CDR3 is TGTGCCAGCAGTTACGTCGGGGCCGGGGAGCTGTTTTTT.

The chain carries TRBV7-2 and TRBJ2-5, with 7 bases aligning to TRBD2. CDR3 length: 14 residues. The trim removed 4 bases at V and 5 bases at J, leaving 7 bases unmatched. Per the germline V gene, CDR1 is SGHTA and CDR2 is FQGNSA. CDR3 DNA sequence: TGTGCCAGCAGCTCCGGGGGGAGAAGGGAGACCCAGTACTTC. Its translation is CASSSGGRRETQYF.

The chain carries TRBV7-9 and TRBJ1-3, with a weak D call TRBD1 (5 bases). Looked up from germline, CDR1 is SEHNR and CDR2 is FQNEAQ (reference sequence). This CDR3 has 16 residues. Trimming removed 1 base from V and 3 bases from J, with 13 bases in between. CDR3 nucleotides: TGTGCCAGCAGCTTAGGCAGGGTTTGGGATGGAAACACCATATATTTT. It encodes CASSLGRVWDGNTIYF. Variable domain in full (rest from reference TRBV7-9 and TRBJ1-3): DTGVSQNPRHKITKRGQNVTFRCDPISEHNRLYWYRQTLGQGPEFLTYFQNEAQLEKSRLLSDRFSAERPKGSFSTLEIQRTEQGDSAMYLCASSLGRVWDGNTIYFGEGSWLTVV.

The chain is built from TRBV7-6 and TRBJ1-5; D gene unclear. With 0 bases removed from V and 0 bases from J, the gap between germline ends came to 6 bases. Germline CDR1 is SGHVS and CDR2 is FNYEAQ. There are 15 residues in the CDR3. In DNA, the CDR3 is TGTGCCAGCAGCTTAGCGACGGATAGCAATCAGCCCCAGCATTTT. Protein: CASSLATDSNQPQHF. The full variable domain, its missing parts supplied by reference TRBV7-6 and TRBJ1-5, is GAGVSQSPRYKVTKRGQDVALRCDPISGHVSLYWYRQALGQGPEFLTYFNYEAQQDKSGLPNDRFSAERPEGSISTLTIQRTEQRDSAMYRCASSLATDSNQPQHFGDGTRLSIL.

This chain joins TRBV6-5 and TRBJ1-5; D unclear. Germline assignment: CDR1 MNHEY and CDR2 SVGAGI. Trimming stripped 4 bases from V and 7 bases from J, with 14 bases between. CDR3 size: 14 residues. This CDR3 is CASSLGGAFQPQHF. CDR3 sequence (DNA): TGTGCCAGCAGTTTAGGAGGAGCGTTCCAGCCCCAGCATTTT.

V usage is TRBV6-5 and J usage is TRBJ2-7; D call uncertain. The germline V and J ends were trimmed by 6 bases and 5 bases, with 8 bases remaining between them. The V gene's germline CDR1 is MNHEY and CDR2 SVGAGI. The CDR3 length is 11 residues. CDR3 DNA: TGTGCCAGCAGGTTGGGTAACGAGCAGTACTTC. As protein: CASRLGNEQYF.

The V and J genes are TRBV10-1 and TRBJ2-1; the D gene is possibly TRBD1 (6 bases). The germline CDR1 and CDR2 sequences are WNHNN and SYGVQD (reference sequence). This CDR3 has 15 amino acids. V was trimmed by 3 bases and J by 9 bases, leaving 18 bases between them. CDR3 bases: TGCGCCAGCAGTGATAGAGGGGGTCTGATGGTTGAGCAGTTCTTC. Residues: CASSDRGGLMVEQFF.